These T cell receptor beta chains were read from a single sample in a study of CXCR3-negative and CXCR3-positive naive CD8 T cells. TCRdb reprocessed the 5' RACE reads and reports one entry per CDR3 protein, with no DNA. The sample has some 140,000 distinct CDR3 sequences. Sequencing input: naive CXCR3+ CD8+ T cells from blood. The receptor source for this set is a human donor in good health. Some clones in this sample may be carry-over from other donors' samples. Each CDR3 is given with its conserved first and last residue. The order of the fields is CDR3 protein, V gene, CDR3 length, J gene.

CASRVGPNTEAFF	TRBV5-1	13	TRBJ1-1
CASSPRTGIETQYF	TRBV4-1	14	TRBJ2-5
CASSFPQNYNEQFF	TRBV7-9	14	TRBJ2-1
CASSLGGFPNEQYF	TRBV12-3/TRBV12-4	14	TRBJ2-7
CASSLVQATSYEQYF	TRBV7-9	15	TRBJ2-7
CASSFDAADGVYEQYF	TRBV5-1	16	TRBJ2-7
CASSFPQRNTEAFF	TRBV28	14	TRBJ1-1
CATSRDEGALQPQHF	TRBV15	15	TRBJ1-5
CASSLLPRAEQYF	TRBV27	13	TRBJ2-7
CASSLPAAGELFF	TRBV28	13	TRBJ2-2
CASSQNRGHNAYEQYF	TRBV28	16	TRBJ2-7
CASSLPTPSNQPQHF	TRBV19	15	TRBJ1-5
CASSSPSVTWEEQFF	TRBV12-3/TRBV12-4	15	TRBJ2-1
CASSPMGQQKNYGYTF	TRBV12-3/TRBV12-4	16	TRBJ1-2
CASRTGGIIGANVLTF	TRBV12-3/TRBV12-4	16	TRBJ2-6
CASSFRDRVHEQYF	TRBV6-5	14	TRBJ2-7
CASSLVRYSEQYF	TRBV11-2	13	TRBJ2-7
CASSQNRATYSPLHF	TRBV4-3	15	TRBJ1-6
CASSPGQGGGEQFF	TRBV7-6	14	TRBJ2-1
CASSDLAGGSPRTDTQYF	TRBV7-9	18	TRBJ2-3
CASSEGGWSNEKLFF	TRBV2	15	TRBJ1-4
CSVVAGTQIGRRSPTDTQYF	TRBV29-1	20	TRBJ2-3
CASSPGPRGEQYF	TRBV18	13	TRBJ2-7
CASSQGANTGELFF	TRBV4-3	14	TRBJ2-2
CASSPDGAYEQYF	TRBV7-2	13	TRBJ2-7
CASSGDWAVSYEQYF	TRBV25-1	15	TRBJ2-7
CASRPIDRGSYNSPLHF	TRBV27	17	TRBJ1-6
CASSQTDRSSYNEQFF	TRBV4-1	16	TRBJ2-1
CASSPSDRDNQPQHF	TRBV5-1	15	TRBJ1-5
CASSDSSYNEQFF	TRBV7-9	13	TRBJ2-1
CASSQDWSGQFF	TRBV7-8	12	TRBJ2-1
CASRAVNTEAFF	TRBV7-3	12	TRBJ1-1
CASSETSGLSYNEQFF	TRBV2	16	TRBJ2-1
CASSLKYITEAFF	TRBV5-6	13	TRBJ1-1
CASSFDRLGGYLNTEAFF	TRBV5-1	18	TRBJ1-1
CSVEVGLASGETQYF	TRBV29-1	15	TRBJ2-5
CASSFPNEQFF	TRBV7-9	11	TRBJ2-1
CASSPVGQPQHF	TRBV28	12	TRBJ1-5
CASRIGGGERGNEQFF	TRBV7-9	16	TRBJ2-1
CSVAGQGALPTDTQYF	TRBV29-1	16	TRBJ2-3
CASSYGIDTEAFF	TRBV12-3/TRBV12-4	13	TRBJ1-1
CASSFLDRAQQETQYF	TRBV28	16	TRBJ2-5
CASSLSDEETQYF	TRBV3-1	13	TRBJ2-5
CASSTGSNYNEQFF	TRBV7-9	14	TRBJ2-1
CASSPTGPYTGELFF	TRBV18	15	TRBJ2-2
CASSPSGTGTTEAFF	TRBV27	15	TRBJ1-1
CASSKHLRGAGQPQHF	TRBV27	16	TRBJ1-5
CSARGLAGRSSYEKYF	TRBV20-1	16	TRBJ2-7
CASSPDRDSQETQYF	TRBV28	15	TRBJ2-5
CASSPGTGASPLHF	TRBV7-9	14	TRBJ1-6
CSVEGSEGAENEKLFF	TRBV29-1	16	TRBJ1-4
CASSSRTREEQYF	TRBV11-3	13	TRBJ2-7